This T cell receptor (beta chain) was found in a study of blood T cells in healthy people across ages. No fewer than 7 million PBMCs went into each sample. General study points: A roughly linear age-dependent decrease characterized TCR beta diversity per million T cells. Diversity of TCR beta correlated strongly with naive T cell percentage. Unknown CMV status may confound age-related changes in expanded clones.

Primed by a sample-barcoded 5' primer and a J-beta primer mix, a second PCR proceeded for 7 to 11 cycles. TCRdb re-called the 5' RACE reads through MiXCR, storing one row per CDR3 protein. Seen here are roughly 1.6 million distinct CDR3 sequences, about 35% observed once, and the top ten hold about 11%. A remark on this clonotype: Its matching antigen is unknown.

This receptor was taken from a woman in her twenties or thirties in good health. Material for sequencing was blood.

The CDR3 DNA sequence: TGTGCCAGCAGTGTGAGCAGGTACGAGCAGTACTTC. Its protein is CASSVSRYEQYF. This chain connects TRBV6-1 to TRBJ2-7; D is undetermined. CDR3 length: 12 amino acids. The ends were cut back, 4 bases at V and 4 bases at J, with 8 bases in the middle. Per germline, CDR1 MNHNS and CDR2 SASEGT.